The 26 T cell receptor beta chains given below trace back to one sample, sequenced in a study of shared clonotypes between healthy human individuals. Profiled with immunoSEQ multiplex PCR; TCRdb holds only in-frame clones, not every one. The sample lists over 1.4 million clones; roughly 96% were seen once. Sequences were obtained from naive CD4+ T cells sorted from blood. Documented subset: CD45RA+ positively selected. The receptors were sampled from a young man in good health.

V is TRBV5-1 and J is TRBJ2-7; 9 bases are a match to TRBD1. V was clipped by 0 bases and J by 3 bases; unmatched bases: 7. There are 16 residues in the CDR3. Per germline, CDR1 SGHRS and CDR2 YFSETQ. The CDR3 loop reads CASSLGMGQGIYEQYF. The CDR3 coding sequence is TGCGCCAGCAGCTTGGGCATGGGACAGGGAATCTACGAGCAGTACTTC.

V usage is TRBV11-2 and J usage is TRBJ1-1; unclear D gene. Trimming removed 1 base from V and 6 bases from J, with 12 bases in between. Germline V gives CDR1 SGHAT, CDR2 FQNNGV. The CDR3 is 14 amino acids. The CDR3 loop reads CASSLVAPGAEAFF. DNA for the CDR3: TGTGCCAGCAGCTTAGTCGCTCCTGGCGCTGAAGCTTTCTTT.

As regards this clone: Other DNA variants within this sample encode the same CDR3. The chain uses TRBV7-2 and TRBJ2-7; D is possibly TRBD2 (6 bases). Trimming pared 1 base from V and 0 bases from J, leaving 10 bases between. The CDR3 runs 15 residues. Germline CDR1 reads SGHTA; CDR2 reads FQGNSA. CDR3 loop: CASSLVVGSSYEQYF. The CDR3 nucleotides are TGTGCCAGCAGCTTAGTTGTCGGGAGCTCCTACGAGCAGTACTTC.

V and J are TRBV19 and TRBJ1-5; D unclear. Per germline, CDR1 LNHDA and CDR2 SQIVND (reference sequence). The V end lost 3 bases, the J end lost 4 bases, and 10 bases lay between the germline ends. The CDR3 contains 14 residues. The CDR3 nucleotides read TGTGCCAGTAGTATGAGACGAACAAATCAGCCCCAGCATTTT. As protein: CASSMRRTNQPQHF.

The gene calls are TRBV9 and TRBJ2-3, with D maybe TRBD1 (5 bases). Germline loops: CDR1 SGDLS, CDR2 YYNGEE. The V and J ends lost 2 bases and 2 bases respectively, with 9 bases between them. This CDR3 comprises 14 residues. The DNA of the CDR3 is TGTGCCAGCAGCGTGGTCAGGGACACAGATACGCAGTATTTT. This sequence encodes CASSVVRDTDTQYF.

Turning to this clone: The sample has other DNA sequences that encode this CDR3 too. The CDR3 protein is CASSRDPSYEQYF. Here the CDR3 DNA reads TGTGCCAGCAGCCGGGACCCCTCCTACGAGCAGTACTTC. The rearrangement links TRBV5-4 to TRBJ2-7, with D possibly called TRBD1 or TRBD2 (5 bases each). Trimming pared 4 bases from V and 0 bases from J, leaving 8 bases between. The germline V gene encodes CDR1 SGHNT and CDR2 YYREEE (reference sequence). CDR3 length equals 13 residues. The entire variable domain, with the rest obtained from reference TRBV5-4 and TRBJ2-7, is as follows: ETGVTQSPTHLIKTRGQQVTLRCSSQSGHNTVSWYQQALGQGPQFIFQYYREEENGRGNFPPRFSGLQFPNYSSELNVNALELDDSALYLCASSRDPSYEQYFGPGTRLTVT.

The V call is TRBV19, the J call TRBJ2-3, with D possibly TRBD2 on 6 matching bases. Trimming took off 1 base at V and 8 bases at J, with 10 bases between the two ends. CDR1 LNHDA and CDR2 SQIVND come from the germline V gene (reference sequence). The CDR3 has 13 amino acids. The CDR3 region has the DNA TGTGCCAGTAGTATAGTTACTAGCAGTACGCAGTATTTT. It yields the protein CASSIVTSSTQYF. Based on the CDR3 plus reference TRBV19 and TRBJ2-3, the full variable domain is DGGITQSPKYLFRKEGQNVTLSCEQNLNHDAMYWYRQDPGQGLRLIYYSQIVNDFQKGDIAEGYSVSREKKESFPLTVTSAQKNPTAFYLCASSIVTSSTQYFGPGTRLTVL.

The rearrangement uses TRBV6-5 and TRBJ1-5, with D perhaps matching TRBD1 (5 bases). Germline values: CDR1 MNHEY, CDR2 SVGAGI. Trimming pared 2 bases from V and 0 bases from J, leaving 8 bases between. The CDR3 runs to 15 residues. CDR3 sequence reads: CASSYDRNSNQPQHF. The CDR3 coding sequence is TGTGCCAGCAGTTACGACAGAAATAGCAATCAGCCCCAGCATTTT.

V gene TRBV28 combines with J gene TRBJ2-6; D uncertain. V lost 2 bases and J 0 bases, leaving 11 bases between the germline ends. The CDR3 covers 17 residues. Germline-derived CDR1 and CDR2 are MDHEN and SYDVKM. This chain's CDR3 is CASSLTLLSSGANVLTF. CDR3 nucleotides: TGTGCCAGCAGTTTAACGCTACTGAGCTCTGGGGCCAACGTCCTGACTTTC.

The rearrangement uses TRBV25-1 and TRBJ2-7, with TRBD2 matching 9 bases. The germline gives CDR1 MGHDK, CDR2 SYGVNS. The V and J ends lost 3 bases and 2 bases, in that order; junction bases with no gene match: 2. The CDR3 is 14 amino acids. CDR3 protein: CASSEAGGPYEQYF. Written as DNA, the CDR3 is TGTGCCAGCAGTGAGGCGGGAGGGCCCTACGAGCAGTACTTC.

The CDR3 loop reads CASSPGLAGLEDTGELFF. CDR3 nucleotides: TGTGCCAGCAGCCCGGGACTAGCGGGGCTAGAGGACACCGGGGAGCTGTTTTTT. The chain combines TRBV11-3 with TRBJ2-2; TRBD2 matches at 13 bases. The CDR3 is made up of 18 amino acids. V was clipped by 5 bases and J by 3 bases; unmatched bases: 9. CDR1 SGHNT and CDR2 YENEEA come from the germline V gene.

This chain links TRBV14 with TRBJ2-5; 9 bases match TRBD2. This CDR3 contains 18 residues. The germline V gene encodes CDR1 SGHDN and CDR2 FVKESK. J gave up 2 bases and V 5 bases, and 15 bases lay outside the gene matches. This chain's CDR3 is CASSNAFLGLAGQETQYF. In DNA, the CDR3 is TGTGCCAGCAGCAACGCGTTTCTCGGGCTAGCGGGGCAAGAGACCCAGTACTTC.

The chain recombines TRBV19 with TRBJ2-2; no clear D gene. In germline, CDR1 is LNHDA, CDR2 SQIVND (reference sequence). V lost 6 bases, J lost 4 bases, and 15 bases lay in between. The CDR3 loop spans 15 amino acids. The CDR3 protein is CASSNRHDSTGELFF. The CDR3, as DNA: TGTGCCAGTAGCAACCGGCACGATAGCACCGGGGAGCTGTTTTTT.

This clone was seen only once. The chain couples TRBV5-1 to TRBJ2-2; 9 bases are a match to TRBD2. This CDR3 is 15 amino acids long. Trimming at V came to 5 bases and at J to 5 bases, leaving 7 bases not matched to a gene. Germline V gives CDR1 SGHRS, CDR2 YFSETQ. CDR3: CASRVAGVGTGELFF. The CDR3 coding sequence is TGCGCCAGCAGGGTAGCGGGAGTCGGAACCGGGGAGCTGTTTTTT.

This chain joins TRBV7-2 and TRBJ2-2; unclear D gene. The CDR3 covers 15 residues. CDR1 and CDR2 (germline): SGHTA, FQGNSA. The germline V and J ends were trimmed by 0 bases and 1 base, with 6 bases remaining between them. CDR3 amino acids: CASSLARLNTGELFF. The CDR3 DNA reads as TGTGCCAGCAGCTTAGCGCGGCTGAACACCGGGGAGCTGTTTTTT.

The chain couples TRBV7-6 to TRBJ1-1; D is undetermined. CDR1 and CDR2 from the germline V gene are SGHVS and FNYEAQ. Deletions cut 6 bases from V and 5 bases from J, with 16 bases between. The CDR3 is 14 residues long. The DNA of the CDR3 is TGTGCCAGCAGGCCCATCCCGACTGGGACTGAAGCTTTCTTT. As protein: CASRPIPTGTEAFF.

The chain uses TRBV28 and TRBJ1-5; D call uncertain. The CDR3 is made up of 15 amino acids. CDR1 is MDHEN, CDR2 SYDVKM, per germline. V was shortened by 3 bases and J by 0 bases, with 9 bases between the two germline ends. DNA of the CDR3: TGTGCCAGCAGTTTGATCCAGCTTAGCAATCAGCCCCAGCATTTT. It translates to CASSLIQLSNQPQHF.

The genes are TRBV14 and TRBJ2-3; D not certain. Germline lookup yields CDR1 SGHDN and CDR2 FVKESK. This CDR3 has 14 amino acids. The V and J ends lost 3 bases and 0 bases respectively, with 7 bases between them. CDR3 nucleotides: TGTGCCAGCAGCCAGGCTCGAAGCACAGATACGCAGTATTTT. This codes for CASSQARSTDTQYF.

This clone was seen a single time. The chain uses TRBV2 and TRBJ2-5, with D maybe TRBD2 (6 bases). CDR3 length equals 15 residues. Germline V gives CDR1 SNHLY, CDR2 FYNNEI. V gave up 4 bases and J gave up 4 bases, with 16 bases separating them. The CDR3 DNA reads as TGTGCCAGCAGTGGTAGCGGATTGGCGGGAGAGACCCAGTACTTC. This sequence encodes CASSGSGLAGETQYF. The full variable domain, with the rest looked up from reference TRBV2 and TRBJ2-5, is EPEVTQTPSHQVTQMGQEVILRCVPISNHLYFYWYRQILGQKVEFLVSFYNNEISEKSEIFDDQFSVERPDGSNFTLKIRSTKLEDSAMYFCASSGSGLAGETQYFGPGTRLLVL.

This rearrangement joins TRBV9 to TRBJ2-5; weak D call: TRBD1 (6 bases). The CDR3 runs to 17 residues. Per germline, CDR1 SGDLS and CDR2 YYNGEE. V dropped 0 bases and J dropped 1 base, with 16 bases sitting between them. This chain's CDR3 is CASSVDPPGQTQETQYF. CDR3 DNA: TGTGCCAGCAGCGTAGATCCCCCCGGACAGACCCAAGAGACCCAGTACTTC. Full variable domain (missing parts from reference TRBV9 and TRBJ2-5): DSGVTQTPKHLITATGQRVTLRCSPRSGDLSVYWYQQSLDQGLQFLIQYYNGEERAKGNILERFSAQQFPDLHSELNLSSLELGDSALYFCASSVDPPGQTQETQYFGPGTRLLVL.

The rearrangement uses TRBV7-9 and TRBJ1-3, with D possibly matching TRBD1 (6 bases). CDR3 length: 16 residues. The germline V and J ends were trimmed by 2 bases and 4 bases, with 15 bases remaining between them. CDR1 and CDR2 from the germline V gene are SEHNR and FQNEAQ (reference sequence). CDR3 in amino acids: CASSLTRAGDGNTIYF. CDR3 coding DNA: TGTGCCAGCAGCTTAACGCGGGCAGGGGACGGAAACACCATATATTTT.

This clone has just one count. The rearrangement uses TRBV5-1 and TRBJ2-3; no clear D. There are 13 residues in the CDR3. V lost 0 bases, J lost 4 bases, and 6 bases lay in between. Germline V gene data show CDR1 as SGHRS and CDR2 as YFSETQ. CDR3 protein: CASSLVLPDTQYF. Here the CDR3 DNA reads TGCGCCAGCAGCTTGGTACTCCCAGATACGCAGTATTTT.

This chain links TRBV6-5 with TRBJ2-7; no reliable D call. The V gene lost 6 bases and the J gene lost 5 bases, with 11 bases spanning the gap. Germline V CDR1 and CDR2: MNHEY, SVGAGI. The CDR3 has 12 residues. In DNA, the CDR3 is TGTGCCAGCAGATCGCTAGTCCACGAGCAGTACTTC. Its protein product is CASRSLVHEQYF.

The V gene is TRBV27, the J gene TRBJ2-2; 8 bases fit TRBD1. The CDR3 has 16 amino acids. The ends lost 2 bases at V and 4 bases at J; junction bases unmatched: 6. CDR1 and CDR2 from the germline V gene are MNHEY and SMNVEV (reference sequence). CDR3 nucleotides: TGTGCCAGCAGTTTAGAGGGACAGGCTGTCACCGGGGAGCTGTTTTTT. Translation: CASSLEGQAVTGELFF.

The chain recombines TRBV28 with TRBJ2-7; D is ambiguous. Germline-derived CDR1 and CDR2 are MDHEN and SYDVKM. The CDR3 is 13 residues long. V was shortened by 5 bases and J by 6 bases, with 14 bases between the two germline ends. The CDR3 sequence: CASSLPNPLEQYF. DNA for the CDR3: TGTGCCAGCAGTCTTCCGAACCCCCTCGAGCAGTACTTC. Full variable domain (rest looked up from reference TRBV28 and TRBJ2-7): DVKVTQSSRYLVKRTGEKVFLECVQDMDHENMFWYRQDPGLGLRLIYFSYDVKMKEKGDIPEGYSVSREKKERFSLILESASTNQTSMYLCASSLPNPLEQYFGPGTRLTVT.

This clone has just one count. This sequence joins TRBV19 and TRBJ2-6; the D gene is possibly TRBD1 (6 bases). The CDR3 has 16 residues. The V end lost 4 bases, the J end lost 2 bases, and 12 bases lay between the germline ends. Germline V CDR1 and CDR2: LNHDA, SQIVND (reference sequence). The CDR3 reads CASSRLRGTGANVLTF. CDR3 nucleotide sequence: TGTGCCAGTAGTAGACTTAGGGGGACTGGGGCCAACGTCCTGACTTTC.